Only a few counts were recorded for the clone carrying this T cell receptor (beta chain). Its antigen remains unknown. TCRdb reprocessed the 5' RACE reads via MiXCR and lists one record per CDR3 protein. Of tens of thousands of distinct CDR3 sequences in the sample, roughly 7% are singletons; the top ten hold approximately 0.74%. These data come from a study of T-cell memory formation after mild COVID-19. Points from the study as a whole: Pre-infection memory contained some responding clones, which suggested that cross-reactive memory had joined. Clones that contracted from day 15 to 85 were balanced CD4/CD8, while later expanders leaned CD4+. Contracting CD8+ clones were enriched in EMRA, CD4+ mainly in CM and EM.

CDR3 length equals 14 residues. Germline V gene lookup returns CDR1 SGHNT and CDR2 YYREEE (reference sequence). V was pared by 0 bases and J by 8 bases, with 14 bases between. Sequencing was carried out using PBMCs or a T cell subset sorted from them (not recorded which). The genes are TRBV5-4 and TRBJ1-2; the D is unclear. The clonotype comes from an adult who had mild COVID-19 (a few samples of this study predate the infection). Cell type and time point are not known. DNA of the CDR3: TGTGCCAGCAGCTTGGATAGAGGGAAAGGAGGCTACACCTTC. It yields the protein CASSLDRGKGGYTF.